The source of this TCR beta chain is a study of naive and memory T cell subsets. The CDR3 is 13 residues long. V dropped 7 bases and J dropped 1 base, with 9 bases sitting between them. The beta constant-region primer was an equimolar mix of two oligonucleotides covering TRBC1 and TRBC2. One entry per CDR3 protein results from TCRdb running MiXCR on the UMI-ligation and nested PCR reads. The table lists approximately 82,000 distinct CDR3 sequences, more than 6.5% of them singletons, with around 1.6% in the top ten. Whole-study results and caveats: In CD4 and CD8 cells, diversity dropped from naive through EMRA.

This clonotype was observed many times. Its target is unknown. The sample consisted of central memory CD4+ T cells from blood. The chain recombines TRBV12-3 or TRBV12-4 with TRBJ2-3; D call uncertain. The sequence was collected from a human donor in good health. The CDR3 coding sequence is TGTGCCAGCACCCTGACCCGCACAGATACGCAGTATTTT. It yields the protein CASTLTRTDTQYF.